Shown below are 29 T cell receptor beta chains from a single sample sequenced in a study. TCRdb reanalysed the RT-PCR reads using MiXCR and keeps one entry per CDR3 protein. Of hundreds of thousands of distinct CDR3 sequences in the sample, approximately 15% were seen once. Sequencing was performed on memory CD4+ T cells from blood. The receptors come from a female donor in good health, serving as a healthy control.

This clonotype was seen a few times. The chain employs TRBV7-9 and TRBJ2-1; TRBD2 matches 7 bases. The CDR3 length is 16 residues. The junction had 13 bases not matched to a gene; V was cut back by 6 bases and J by 5 bases. CDR1 is SEHNR and CDR2 is FQNEAQ in the germline V gene (reference sequence). CDR3 coding DNA: TGTGCCAGCAGTGACCTCCCGGGAGGAGGGAACAATGAGCAGTTCTTC. Translating gives CASSDLPGGGNNEQFF. The variable domain in full, completed from reference TRBV7-9 and TRBJ2-1, reads DTGVSQNPRHKITKRGQNVTFRCDPISEHNRLYWYRQTLGQGPEFLTYFQNEAQLEKSRLLSDRFSAERPKGSFSTLEIQRTEQGDSAMYLCASSDLPGGGNNEQFFGPGTRLTVL.

This clonotype was found many times. The chain has TRBV4-3 and TRBJ2-5; D gene uncertain. Looked up from germline, CDR1 is LGHNA and CDR2 is YSLEER. The ends were cut back, 0 bases at V and 3 bases at J, with 5 bases in the middle. The CDR3 contains 13 residues. Here the CDR3 reads CASSQDLEETQYF. CDR3 in DNA: TGCGCCAGCAGCCAAGATCTTGAAGAGACCCAGTACTTC.

This clonotype was recorded many times. The CDR3 is CSARDPGQGLGGYTF. The CDR3 coding sequence is TGCAGTGCTAGGGACCCGGGACAGGGGTTGGGTGGCTACACCTTC. The J gene is TRBJ1-2, the V gene TRBV20-1; 10 bases align to TRBD1. Germline V lookup: CDR1 DFQATT, CDR2 SNEGSKA (reference sequence). The CDR3 is 15 residues long. V gave up 3 bases and J gave up 7 bases; unmatched junction bases: 11.

The rearrangement joins TRBV12-3 or TRBV12-4 to TRBJ2-5, with D perhaps TRBD1 or TRBD2 (5 bases each). Trimming removed 6 bases at V and 3 bases at J, with 14 bases between. There are 14 residues in the CDR3. CDR3 sequence (DNA): TGTGCCAGCAGCATTGGGGGTTTCGAAGAGACCCAGTACTTC. Amino acid sequence: CASSIGGFEETQYF.

At least ten counts were recorded for this clonotype. The chain employs TRBV11-2 and TRBJ2-7, with TRBD1 as a possible D gene (6 bases). CDR3 length: 14 residues. The V and J ends lost 5 bases and 1 base respectively, with 12 bases between them. Germline V gives CDR1 SGHAT, CDR2 FQNNGV. The DNA for the CDR3 is TGTGCCAGCAGCGCCTCGACAGGATCCTACGAGCAGTACTTC. Translated: CASSASTGSYEQYF.

This clonotype was observed a few times. One end of the junction is discordant with germline, which a read error may explain. The genes are TRBV5-1 and TRBJ2-1; TRBD2 aligns across 10 bases. Germline assignment: CDR1 SGHRS and CDR2 YFSETQ. The CDR3 extends over 16 amino acids. CDR3 in amino acids: CASSLTSGNSFNEQFF. The CDR3 DNA is TGCGCCAGCAGCTTAACTAGCGGGAATTCCTTCAATGAGCAGTTCTTC.

This clonotype came up a few times. The chain carries TRBV5-1 and TRBJ2-1; 14 bases agree with TRBD2. This CDR3 is 14 amino acids long. After removal of 4 bases from V and 9 bases from J, the junction contained 3 bases not matched to a gene. Per germline, CDR1 SGHRS and CDR2 YFSETQ. The CDR3 protein is CASSAGTSGGEQFF. The CDR3 nucleotides read TGCGCCAGCAGCGCCGGGACTAGCGGGGGTGAGCAGTTCTTC.

J is TRBJ1-2 and V is TRBV28; D remains ambiguous. V was trimmed by 2 bases and J by 0 bases, leaving 7 bases between them. Germline values: CDR1 MDHEN, CDR2 SYDVKM. The CDR3 extends over 14 amino acids. CDR3 sequence (DNA): TGTGCCAGCAGTTTAGCGCATACTAACTATGGCTACACCTTC. Its protein is CASSLAHTNYGYTF.

This clonotype was observed at least ten times. The gene calls are TRBV6-2 or TRBV6-3 and TRBJ1-1; 7 bases agree with TRBD1. The germline CDR1 and CDR2 sequences are MNHEY and SVGEGT. The trim removed 6 bases at V and 0 bases at J, leaving 10 bases unmatched. The CDR3 runs to 16 residues. The CDR3, as DNA: TGTGCCAGCAGGAGGACAGGCTCCCCCATGAACACTGAAGCTTTCTTT. This gives the protein CASRRTGSPMNTEAFF.

This clonotype turned up a few times. The V and J genes are TRBV20-1 and TRBJ1-2; the match to TRBD1 covers 7 bases. The V gene end was trimmed by 7 bases and the J gene end by 3 bases; junction bases not matched to a gene: 8. Germline lookup yields CDR1 DFQATT and CDR2 SNEGSKA (reference sequence). This CDR3 spans 13 amino acids. Here the CDR3 DNA reads TGCAGTGTCACAGGGGTGACTGACTATGGCTACACCTTC. This codes for CSVTGVTDYGYTF.

At least ten counts were recorded for this clonotype. The chain joins TRBV10-3 to TRBJ2-1; 7 nucleotides agree with TRBD1. Unmatched junction bases numbered 13, after V lost 6 bases and J lost 8 bases. This CDR3 has 15 amino acids. CDR1 is ENHRY and CDR2 is SYGVKD in the germline V gene. The CDR3 sequence: CAIRTRDSDIHEQFF. CDR3 coding DNA: TGTGCCATCAGGACCCGGGACAGTGATATCCATGAGCAGTTCTTC.

V and J are TRBV6-1 and TRBJ2-7; 9 nucleotides match TRBD1. The length of the CDR3 is 15 residues. V shed 5 bases and J 0 bases; nucleotides not matched to a gene: 5. The germline gives CDR1 MNHNS, CDR2 SASEGT. CDR3 region: CASSRGQGLSYEQYF. CDR3 coding DNA: TGTGCCAGCAGTAGGGGACAGGGCCTCTCCTACGAGCAGTACTTC.

The chain has TRBV7-2 and TRBJ2-1; 7 nucleotides match TRBD2. The CDR3 length is 16 residues. Germline CDR1 and CDR2: SGHTA and FQGNSA. Trimming cost V 5 bases and J 3 bases; bases outside gene matches: 10. The CDR3 sequence is CASSLGEAGFYNEQFF. In DNA, the CDR3 is TGTGCCAGCAGCCTCGGGGAAGCGGGATTCTACAATGAGCAGTTCTTC.

In the case of this clonotype: Germline and junction disagree at one end, which may indicate a read error. The chain links TRBV12-3 or TRBV12-4 to TRBJ2-3; 9 bases match TRBD2. The CDR3 loop spans 11 amino acids. CDR3 amino acids: CAGSAGGRLHF. CDR3 nucleotides: TGTGCCGGCAGTGCGGGGGGGAGGCTTCACTTT.

The genes are TRBV10-3 and TRBJ2-7; TRBD2 matches 8 bases. The CDR3 is 14 amino acids. Germline CDR1 is ENHRY and CDR2 is SYGVKD. The ends lost 4 bases at V and 2 bases at J; junction bases unmatched: 4. In nucleotides, the CDR3 is TGTGCCATCAGTGCTTCGGGGGGGGCCTACGAGCAGTACTTC. It is translated as CAISASGGAYEQYF.

This clonotype was counted between two and nine times. This chain links TRBV30 with TRBJ2-1, with 9 bases fitting TRBD2. Germline V CDR1 and CDR2: GTSNPN, SVGIG (reference sequence). Germline trimming cut 4 bases from V and 10 bases from J; bases unmatched to any gene: 8. This CDR3 comprises 13 residues. CDR3 in amino acids: CAWKWAGGGEQFF. The CDR3 DNA follows: TGTGCCTGGAAGTGGGCGGGAGGGGGAGAGCAGTTCTTC.

Concerning this clonotype: The CDR3 does not close with the conserved phenylalanine or tryptophan, likely indicating a read error. The V call is TRBV12-3 or TRBV12-4, the J call TRBJ2-5, with 14 bases matching TRBD2. The CDR3 runs to 18 residues. The V segment lost 2 bases and the J segment 4 bases; nucleotides outside the gene matches: 9. The CDR3 DNA follows: TGTGCCAGCAGTTTAAGGACTAGCGGGAGGATCCGGGGAGAGACCCAGTACCTC. Protein: CASSLRTSGRIRGETQYL.

V gene TRBV20-1 combines with J gene TRBJ1-2, with 8 bases lining up with TRBD1. The junction had 19 bases not matched to a gene; V was cut back by 3 bases and J by 4 bases. CDR1 and CDR2 from the germline V gene are DFQATT and SNEGSKA (reference sequence). The CDR3 runs to 18 residues. CDR3 DNA: TGCAGTGCTAGCTTACCCTCCGGGACAGGTATCCGGGGCTATGGCTACACCTTC. It specifies CSASLPSGTGIRGYGYTF.

The chain uses TRBV7-9 and TRBJ1-2; 11 bases line up with TRBD1. The trim removed 7 bases at V and 3 bases at J, leaving 4 bases unmatched. The V gene's germline CDR1 is SEHNR and CDR2 FQNEAQ (reference sequence). CDR3 length: 14 amino acids. Here the CDR3 DNA reads TGTGCCAGCAACTTGGGACAGGGGGACTATGGCTACACCTTC. It is translated as CASNLGQGDYGYTF.

This clonotype has only a few counts. J is TRBJ2-5 and V is TRBV12-3 or TRBV12-4; D is unresolved. CDR3 length: 14 amino acids. V lost 3 bases to trimming and J lost 2 bases, with 10 bases between them. The DNA of the CDR3 is TGTGCCAGCAGTTTTGGGCCAGCACAAGAGACCCAGTACTTC. It specifies CASSFGPAQETQYF.

V is TRBV7-3 and J is TRBJ1-5; D is unresolved. This CDR3 has 13 residues. Germline V lookup: CDR1 SGHTA, CDR2 FQGTGA. V lost 5 bases, J lost 3 bases, and 8 bases lay in between. DNA of the CDR3: TGTGCCAGCAGCCTTAACCCCAATCAGCCCCAGCATTTT. This encodes CASSLNPNQPQHF. Looking up the rest from reference TRBV7-3 and TRBJ1-5 gives the full variable domain: GAGVSQTPSNKVTEKGKYVELRCDPISGHTALYWYRQSLGQGPEFLIYFQGTGAADDSGLPNDRFFAVRPEGSVSTLKIQRTERGDSAVYLCASSLNPNQPQHFGDGTRLSIL.

This clonotype showed up many times. The gene calls are TRBV4-1 and TRBJ2-7; 9 bases map to TRBD1. The CDR3 sequence is 15 residues long. Looked up from germline, CDR1 is MGHRA and CDR2 is YSYEKL. The J segment lost 6 bases and the V segment lost 4 bases, leaving 10 bases of the junction unmatched. CDR3 DNA sequence: TGCGCCAGCAGCCCCAAAGCGGACAGGGGAGGCGAGCAGTACTTC. Its translation: CASSPKADRGGEQYF.

This clonotype was recorded at least ten times. The gene calls are TRBV4-1 and TRBJ1-1; D call uncertain. The ends were cut back, 0 bases at V and 8 bases at J, with 10 bases in the middle. The CDR3 has 13 residues. Germline lookup yields CDR1 MGHRA and CDR2 YSYEKL. CDR3 coding DNA: TGCGCCAGCAGCCAAGATGTAGCGAGAGAAGCTTTCTTT. Translation: CASSQDVAREAFF.

J is TRBJ2-7 and V is TRBV5-1, with 10 bases matching TRBD1. CDR1 SGHRS and CDR2 YFSETQ come from the germline V gene. V shed 3 bases, J shed 5 bases, and the junction held 8 bases outside the gene matches. The CDR3 consists of 15 residues. DNA of the CDR3: TGCGCCAGCAGCTCCATGACAGGGGGCAATAACGAGCAGTACTTC. Translation gives CASSSMTGGNNEQYF.

This clonotype has more than one count but fewer than ten. This chain uses TRBV9 with TRBJ2-2; TRBD1 aligns across 9 bases. Germline assignment: CDR1 SGDLS and CDR2 YYNGEE. J was trimmed by 6 bases and V by 4 bases; bases with no gene match: 10. The CDR3 contains 16 residues. CDR3 nucleotides: TGTGCCAGCAGCCCCCGGACAGGGGCTTGGGCCGGGGAGCTGTTTTTT. Residues: CASSPRTGAWAGELFF.

This clonotype was found many times. This chain joins TRBV7-7 and TRBJ2-5; weak D call: TRBD2 (6 bases). Germline V gene data show CDR1 as SSHAT and CDR2 as FNYEAQ (reference sequence). The CDR3 has 13 amino acids. V lost 8 bases and J lost 1, with 11 bases in between. The CDR3 nucleotides read TGTGCCAGCGGGAACGGGGGCCAAGAGACCCAGTACTTC. Translating gives CASGNGGQETQYF.

The CDR3 nucleotides are TGCAGTGCTTTACAGGGGGCAAACACCGGGGAGCTGTTTTTT. Translating it yields CSALQGANTGELFF. V usage is TRBV20-1 and J usage is TRBJ2-2, with 9 nucleotides matching TRBD1. CDR1 and CDR2 from the germline V gene are DFQATT and SNEGSKA (reference sequence). The CDR3 has 14 amino acids. J lost 2 bases, V lost 5 bases, and 3 bases had no gene match.

The chain carries TRBV12-3 or TRBV12-4 and TRBJ2-1, with D tentatively TRBD1 (6 bases). V lost 5 bases and J lost 1, with 12 bases in between. The CDR3 is 15 residues long. The CDR3 reads CASSAQGRSYNEQFF. The CDR3 DNA reads as TGTGCCAGCAGTGCACAGGGTCGTTCCTACAATGAGCAGTTCTTC.

This clonotype was recorded many times. The chain employs TRBV12-3 or TRBV12-4 and TRBJ2-1; no reliable D call. CDR3 length equals 14 residues. The ends were cut back, 5 bases at V and 4 bases at J, with 12 bases in the middle. CDR3 sequence reads: CASSMDGEYNEQFF. The CDR3 nucleotides are TGTGCCAGCAGTATGGACGGAGAGTACAATGAGCAGTTCTTC.